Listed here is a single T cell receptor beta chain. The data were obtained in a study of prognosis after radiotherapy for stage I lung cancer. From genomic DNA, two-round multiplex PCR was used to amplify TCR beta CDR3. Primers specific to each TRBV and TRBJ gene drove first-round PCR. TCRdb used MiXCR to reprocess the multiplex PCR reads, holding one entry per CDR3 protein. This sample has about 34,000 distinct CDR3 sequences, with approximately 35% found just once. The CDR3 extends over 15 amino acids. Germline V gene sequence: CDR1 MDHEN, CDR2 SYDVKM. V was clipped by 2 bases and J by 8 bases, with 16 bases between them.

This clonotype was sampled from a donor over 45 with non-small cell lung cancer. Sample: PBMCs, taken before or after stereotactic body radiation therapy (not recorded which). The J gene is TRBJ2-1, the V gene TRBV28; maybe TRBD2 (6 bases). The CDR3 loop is CASSLMTRKVDEQFF. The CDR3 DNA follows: TGTGCCAGCAGTTTAATGACTAGGAAGGTCGATGAGCAGTTCTTC.